The entry below describes one T cell receptor (beta chain). This clone's antigen is unknown. No base quality information exists; no much larger clone differs at one position. These data belong to a study of T cell responses to AZD1222 COVID-19 vaccine (dated by TCRdb to 2020 to 2023). Context from the whole study: A total of 230 to 250 trial participants underwent TCR sequencing, of whom about 210 had received two doses of AZD1222 and 26 had received two doses of the MenACWY control vaccine. Enrollment into the trials was organized by age into subgroups of 18-55, 56-69 and 70-plus years, and those subgroups contained about 160, 30 and 59 TCR-sequenced participants, respectively.

The time point label here, explained by the study, means: about 28 days (+/-7) after the second vaccine dose. AZD1222 recipients given second doses at about 4 weeks or at about 12 weeks were pooled, since spike-specific TCR depth and breadth were not found to differ between the two schedules. Samples from vaccinated people were obtained from the UK trials COV001 and COV002, which included a single-blind randomized controlled phase 2/3 trial of AZD1222 (ChAdOx1 nCoV-19) in healthy adults. For TCRbeta chain sequencing, PBMC samples from trial participants were taken at day 0 and at day 28 after the second dose. Relative to germline, V is 2 bases shorter and J is 3 bases shorter, with 10 bases between their ends. From cysteine to phenylalanine, the CDR3 is 14 amino acids long. The sequence is cut down to CDR3 DNA, 42 bases in frame from base 1. CDR1 ENHRY and CDR2 SYGVKD are derived from the germline V gene.

The CDR3 regions of human TCRbeta chains were subjected to immunosequencing. On the authors' methods: Repertoire TCRs were checked for matches against a reference library of SARS-CoV-2-specific TCRs that had been generated using the MIRA antigen-specificity platform. Breadth was defined as the fraction of unique TCRs that were SARS-CoV-2-associated. Depth was defined as the fraction of total T cells that were SARS-CoV-2-associated. Using the MIRA data, every spike-specific TCR was mapped to the spike region that the TCR reacted to and assigned to either a CD4 or a CD8 class. Log10-transformed breadth and depth values were compared by one-way ANOVA with Sidak's multiple comparisons tests. TCRdb holds this immuneACCESS table with in-frame rearrangements only. Some clones are missing; in checked studies, unresolved V genes explain under half, and the rest has no known cause. The DNA was the basis for D and trimming; V, J and clone size are from that table. The sample table shows around 180,000 clones, and roughly 94% are seen once. The ten largest account for around 1.6% of the sample.

Broad study findings and their caveats: The vaccine-associated CD4 TCRs covered the entire spike protein, and the dominant responses fell in regions 160-218 and 743-854. Conclusions about previously exposed vaccinees are limited because only six or seven AZD1222 recipients were SARS-CoV-2 seropositive at baseline. Nearly half of unique spike-specific TCRs reportedly recognized epitopes outside regions mutated in the B.1.351 and B.1.1.7 variants. Because no day 14 peak-response samples were available, the repertoires could be characterized only after the peak T cell response. The 56-69-year group was small, and its depth increase did not reach significance, likely because of low power. Participants were mostly white British, with more females than males. The authors suggested clonal diversity may have been underestimated. After two AZD1222 doses, spike-specific TCR breadth and depth were significantly higher than at day 0 and than in MenACWY recipients.

The sequence is built from TRBV10-3 and TRBJ1-1; the best D guess is TRBD1, with 5 bases matching. This clonotype originated in an adult who received the AZD1222 COVID-19 vaccine. The sequences come from peripheral blood, collected 28 days after the second AZD1222 dose. At the DNA level, the sequence is TGTGCCATCAGTGAGACAGGAACACACACTGAAGCTTTCTTT. Translated, it reads CAISETGTHTEAFF.